Listed here are 23 T cell receptor beta chains from one sample, sequenced in a study of cytomegalovirus exposure and HLA in healthy donors. With 60 Vbeta and 13 Jbeta primers, the PCR was carried out. Here immunoSEQ multiplex PCR was the method, and the copy in TCRdb shows in-frame clones only, minus some. The sample has 160,000 or so clones, roughly three quarters seen once. The sequenced material came from PBMCs. The receptors were sampled from a man aged 55 to 70 in good health and CMV-seronegative.

This chain joins TRBV19 and TRBJ2-7; D may be TRBD2 (6 bases). The germline CDR1 and CDR2 sequences are LNHDA and SQIVND (reference sequence). The V and J ends lost 4 bases and 3 bases respectively, with 13 bases between them. The CDR3 is 14 residues long. In DNA form, the CDR3 reads TGTGCCAGTAGTAACCAGTGGGGGGACTACGAGCAGTACTTC. Its translation: CASSNQWGDYEQYF.

The CDR3 DNA reads TGCGCCAGCAGCCAAGATAGTGGACAGGCATATGGCTACACCTTC. This translates into CASSQDSGQAYGYTF. The chain recombines TRBV4-1 with TRBJ1-2, with 7 bases fitting TRBD1. Germline V gene sequence: CDR1 MGHRA, CDR2 YSYEKL. V lost 0 bases, J lost 5 bases, and 6 bases stayed unmatched. The CDR3 has 15 amino acids.

The chain employs TRBV10-2 and TRBJ2-5; TRBD2 agrees at 12 bases. The CDR3 runs 17 residues. Germline-derived CDR1 and CDR2 are WSHSY and SAAADI. The trim removed 2 bases at V and 5 bases at J, leaving 9 bases unmatched. CDR3 in amino acids: CASSEPPTSGGWETQYF. In nucleotides, the CDR3 is TGCGCCAGCAGTGAGCCGCCCACTAGCGGGGGGTGGGAGACCCAGTACTTC.

This chain links TRBV7-9 with TRBJ2-5; TRBD2 might be the D (5 bases). CDR3 length equals 14 residues. The V end lost 3 bases, the J end lost 0 bases, and 8 bases lay between the germline ends. Germline V gene data show CDR1 as SEHNR and CDR2 as FQNEAQ (reference sequence). The CDR3 sequence: CASSFRRDQETQYF. The CDR3 coding sequence is TGTGCCAGCAGCTTTAGGCGGGACCAAGAGACCCAGTACTTC.

V usage is TRBV6-6 and J usage is TRBJ1-1; the D gene is possibly TRBD1 (5 bases). Germline V gene sequence: CDR1 MNHNY, CDR2 SVGAGI (reference sequence). The V and J ends lost 7 bases and 6 bases respectively, with 18 bases between them. This CDR3 region has 14 residues. The CDR3 spells CASTPQEAGAEAFF. In DNA form, the CDR3 reads TGTGCCAGCACCCCGCAGGAGGCGGGGGCTGAAGCTTTCTTT.

The chain is built from TRBV5-4 and TRBJ2-5; a possible D gene is TRBD1 (6 bases). There are 15 residues in the CDR3. The germline V gene has CDR1 SGHNT and CDR2 YYREEE (reference sequence). V was shortened by 4 bases and J by 0 bases, with 13 bases between the two germline ends. Here the CDR3 DNA reads TGTGCCAGCAGCAACATTCAGGGGAACCAAGAGACCCAGTACTTC. This encodes CASSNIQGNQETQYF.

CDR3 DNA: TGTGCCAGCAGCCGAAGCGGGGGCTCTGGGGGCGAGCAGTACTTC. This encodes CASSRSGGSGGEQYF. The chain has TRBV7-8 and TRBJ2-7, with 8 bases that match TRBD2. The CDR3 is made up of 15 amino acids. The V segment lost 5 bases and the J segment 6 bases; nucleotides outside the gene matches: 12. Germline assignment: CDR1 SGHVS and CDR2 FQNEAQ.

The gene calls are TRBV7-2 and TRBJ2-7, with D tentatively TRBD2 (6 bases). V lost 4 bases and J lost 9, with 19 bases in between. The CDR3 is 14 amino acids. CDR1 is SGHTA and CDR2 is FQGNSA in the germline V gene. In nucleotides, the CDR3 is TGTGCCAGCAGCTCCTCAAGCAGACTCGGGGGGCAGTACTTC. This encodes CASSSSSRLGGQYF.

This chain links TRBV7-6 with TRBJ2-5, with D perhaps matching TRBD2 (6 bases). V lost 3 bases and J lost 4, with 24 bases in between. The CDR3 has 18 residues. The V gene's germline CDR1 is SGHVS and CDR2 FNYEAQ. Written as DNA, the CDR3 is TGTGCCAGCAGCTTGGGTGCGGGAACAGGTCTTCGGGGAGAGACCCAGTACTTC. Translating gives CASSLGAGTGLRGETQYF.

This chain joins TRBV28 and TRBJ2-1, with TRBD2 matching 7 bases. This CDR3 is built from 13 residues. V shed 6 bases, J shed 3 bases, and the junction held 2 bases outside the gene matches. CDR1 and CDR2 (germline): MDHEN, SYDVKM. The CDR3 here is CASRTGGYNEQFF. CDR3 DNA: TGTGCCAGCAGAACGGGGGGCTACAATGAGCAGTTCTTC.

The V call is TRBV11-3, the J call TRBJ1-1, with D hard to call. Germline V gives CDR1 SGHNT, CDR2 YENEEA. Trimming cost V 5 bases and J 2 bases, with 9 bases left between them. This CDR3 comprises 13 residues. CDR3 sequence: CASSPTANTEAFF. Written as DNA, the CDR3 is TGTGCCAGCAGCCCTACAGCCAACACTGAAGCTTTCTTT.

This chain connects TRBV7-2 to TRBJ2-7; 11 nucleotides line up with TRBD2. The CDR3 loop spans 15 amino acids. CDR1 SGHTA and CDR2 FQGNSA come from the germline V gene. The ends lost 3 bases at V and 2 bases at J; junction bases unmatched: 3. CDR3 in DNA: TGTGCCAGCAGCTTGACTAGCGGGGTAACCTACGAGCAGTACTTC. Translating gives CASSLTSGVTYEQYF.

The rearrangement joins TRBV7-6 to TRBJ1-3; 7 nucleotides agree with TRBD1. The J segment lost 4 bases and the V segment lost 4 bases, leaving 7 bases of the junction unmatched. This CDR3 region has 15 residues. Germline V gene sequence: CDR1 SGHVS, CDR2 FNYEAQ. CDR3 region: CASSSATGSGNTIYF. The CDR3 DNA reads as TGTGCCAGCAGCTCGGCGACAGGGTCAGGAAACACCATATATTTT.

Only a few counts were recorded for this clone. The genes are TRBV4-3 and TRBJ1-2; perhaps TRBD1 as D (5 bases). Trimming stripped 1 base from V and 4 bases from J, with 13 bases between. Germline loops: CDR1 LGHNA, CDR2 YSLEER. The CDR3 covers 15 residues. CDR3 in amino acids: CASSQGQGLRYGYTF. The CDR3, as DNA: TGCGCCAGCAGCCAAGGTCAGGGCCTGCGCTATGGCTACACCTTC.

The V gene is TRBV10-3, the J gene TRBJ1-1; D perhaps matches TRBD1 (6 bases). Germline V gene data show CDR1 as ENHRY and CDR2 as SYGVKD. This CDR3 contains 19 residues. V was cut by 4 bases and J by 0 bases, with 24 bases left in between. The CDR3 DNA reads as TGTGCCATCAGTGCGGACAGATACAAAACTATAGTTATGAACACTGAAGCTTTCTTT. Protein sequence: CAISADRYKTIVMNTEAFF.

The chain employs TRBV5-1 and TRBJ1-1; no clear D. Between the trimmed V and J ends, which lost 1 base and 0 bases, there was a span of 16 bases. CDR1 is SGHRS, CDR2 YFSETQ, per germline. The CDR3 runs 17 residues. The CDR3 spells CASSLSRSGELNTEAFF. CDR3 bases: TGCGCCAGCAGCTTGAGTCGCTCAGGCGAACTGAACACTGAAGCTTTCTTT. The complete variable domain, with remaining parts taken from reference TRBV5-1 and TRBJ1-1, reads KAGVTQTPRYLIKTRGQQVTLSCSPISGHRSVSWYQQTPGQGLQFLFEYFSETQRNKGNFPGRFSGRQFSNSRSEMNVSTLELGDSALYLCASSLSRSGELNTEAFFGQGTRLTVV.

This clone was counted only a few times. This chain uses TRBV2 with TRBJ2-7; TRBD2 aligns across 13 bases. This CDR3 region has 16 residues. J was trimmed by 3 bases and V by 6 bases; bases with no gene match: 8. Germline V gene sequence: CDR1 SNHLY, CDR2 FYNNEI. The CDR3 nucleotides read TGTGCCAGCAGCGTAGGGACTAGCGGGGCATACTACGAGCAGTACTTC. Translated: CASSVGTSGAYYEQYF.

This chain uses TRBV5-1 with TRBJ2-1, with D possibly being TRBD2 (5 bases). The germline CDR1 and CDR2 sequences are SGHRS and YFSETQ. The length of the CDR3 is 15 residues. Between the trimmed V and J ends, which lost 7 bases and 8 bases, there was a span of 22 bases. CDR3 nucleotides: TGCGCCAGCGGACTCGACGGACGGGGTTTTGATGAGCAGTTCTTC. It is translated as CASGLDGRGFDEQFF.

This rearrangement joins TRBV7-9 to TRBJ1-2; 10 nucleotides align to TRBD1. The trim removed 2 bases at V and 4 bases at J, leaving 4 bases unmatched. This CDR3 region has 15 residues. Per the germline V gene, CDR1 is SEHNR and CDR2 is FQNEAQ (reference sequence). CDR3 in amino acids: CASSLTDRGGYGYTF. CDR3 coding DNA: TGTGCCAGCAGCTTAACGGACAGGGGGGGCTATGGCTACACCTTC.

V gene TRBV10-1 combines with J gene TRBJ2-7; 14 positions match TRBD2. Germline V lookup: CDR1 WNHNN, CDR2 SYGVQD (reference sequence). The J segment lost 3 bases and the V segment lost 2 bases, leaving 0 bases of the junction unmatched. The CDR3 is 15 residues long. CDR3 DNA sequence: TGCGCCAGCAGTGAGGGACTAGCGGGAGGCTACGAGCAGTACTTC. Translated, it gives CASSEGLAGGYEQYF.

This sequence joins TRBV5-1 and TRBJ2-5; TRBD2 aligns across 12 bases. The CDR3 consists of 16 residues. The germline V gene has CDR1 SGHRS and CDR2 YFSETQ. V lost 4 bases, J lost 4 bases, and 8 bases stayed unmatched. CDR3 DNA sequence: TGCGCCAGCAGCCCCCAACTAGCGGGAGGAGGAGAGACCCAGTACTTC. Its translation is CASSPQLAGGGETQYF.

The genes are TRBV27 and TRBJ1-5; 10 bases fit TRBD1. Unmatched junction bases numbered 14, after V lost 4 bases and J lost 5 bases. Germline V gene data show CDR1 as MNHEY and CDR2 as SMNVEV (reference sequence). The CDR3 is 18 residues long. In DNA form, the CDR3 reads TGTGCCAGCAGTTCAGGGATATCCGGGACAGGGGTTTATCAGCCCCAGCATTTT. This sequence encodes CASSSGISGTGVYQPQHF.

Of note for this clone: This specimen includes other DNA sequences encoding the same CDR3. The rearrangement links TRBV19 to TRBJ1-5; D not resolved. V was cut by 2 bases and J by 3 bases, with 11 bases left in between. Germline lookup yields CDR1 LNHDA and CDR2 SQIVND (reference sequence). The CDR3 is 15 residues long. The CDR3 protein is CASSIWGEVNQPQHF. The CDR3 region has the DNA TGTGCCAGTAGTATATGGGGAGAGGTCAATCAGCCCCAGCATTTT.